One sample yielded the 17 T cell receptor beta chains listed below, sequenced in a study of OX40 agonist ivuxolimab in advanced cancers. Produced via immunoSEQ multiplex PCR; TCRdb's table is partial and in-frame only. The sample lists over 65,000 clones, 90% occurring once. This sample comprised CD4+ or CD8+ T cells sorted from blood, obtained in a trial of the OX40 agonist ivuxolimab. Every receptor here comes from an adult with an advanced solid tumor such as melanoma, head and neck, liver or kidney cancer.

The V and J genes are TRBV7-2 and TRBJ2-2, with 9 bases lining up with TRBD2. The CDR3 totals 18 residues. Per germline, CDR1 SGHTA and CDR2 FQGNSA. V lost 3 bases and J lost 7; bases outside the gene matches: 15. The DNA for the CDR3 is TGTGCCAGCAGCTTGGTACGGGGCGGGAGGGCCAAGTACGGGGAGCTGTTTTTT. Its protein is CASSLVRGGRAKYGELFF.

CDR3 sequence reads: CASRQGEKLFF. The CDR3 DNA sequence: TGTGCCAGTCGACAGGGCGAAAAACTGTTTTTT. The chain is built from TRBV19 and TRBJ1-4; 7 nucleotides match TRBD1. Germline CDR1 is LNHDA and CDR2 is SQIVND (reference sequence). V lost 8 bases to trimming and J lost 8 bases; unmatched junction nucleotides: 2. The CDR3 extends over 11 amino acids.

J is TRBJ2-3 and V is TRBV5-1; TRBD2 aligns across 8 bases. Germline loops: CDR1 SGHRS, CDR2 YFSETQ. This CDR3 spans 17 amino acids. V was pared by 2 bases and J by 4 bases, with 12 bases of the junction left unmatched. CDR3 sequence: CASSLTGDQRESDTQYF. For the CDR3, the DNA is TGCGCCAGCAGCTTAACGGGGGATCAGCGGGAGTCAGATACGCAGTATTTT. Drawing the rest from reference TRBV5-1 and TRBJ2-3, the complete variable domain is KAGVTQTPRYLIKTRGQQVTLSCSPISGHRSVSWYQQTPGQGLQFLFEYFSETQRNKGNFPGRFSGRQFSNSRSEMNVSTLELGDSALYLCASSLTGDQRESDTQYFGPGTRLTVL.

The chain is built from TRBV5-6 and TRBJ1-1, with 7 bases matching TRBD1. The ends lost 4 bases at V and 10 bases at J; junction bases unmatched: 10. CDR3 length: 13 amino acids. CDR1 is SGHDT and CDR2 is YYEEEE in the germline V gene. Written as DNA, the CDR3 is TGTGCCAGCAGCCCGGGACAGACCGAGGGAGCTTTCTTT. Its translation is CASSPGQTEGAFF.

This chain joins TRBV11-3 and TRBJ1-4; 7 nucleotides line up with TRBD1. Germline values: CDR1 SGHNT, CDR2 YENEEA. V was pared by 5 bases and J by 5 bases, with 8 bases of the junction left unmatched. The CDR3 sequence is 15 residues long. CDR3: CASSLRDSPNEKLFF. CDR3 DNA sequence: TGTGCCAGCAGCCTCCGGGACAGCCCAAATGAAAAACTGTTTTTT.

The CDR3 nucleotides read TGTGCCAGCAGTCGAACAGGGAAGGGGAACACTGAAGCTTTCTTT. Translation: CASSRTGKGNTEAFF. V is TRBV6-5 and J is TRBJ1-1; TRBD1 might be the D (6 bases). Trimming took off 5 bases at V and 1 base at J, with 14 bases between the two ends. The germline V gene has CDR1 MNHEY and CDR2 SVGAGI. CDR3 length: 15 residues.

The rearrangement uses TRBV7-9 and TRBJ1-1; no clear D. The CDR3 has 13 residues. Trimming removed 2 bases at V and 1 base at J, with 5 bases between. In germline, CDR1 is SEHNR, CDR2 FQNEAQ (reference sequence). The CDR3 coding sequence is TGTGCCAGCAGCTTAAACGGGAACACTGAAGCTTTCTTT. It yields the protein CASSLNGNTEAFF.

The V call is TRBV11-2, the J call TRBJ2-5; possible D gene TRBD1, 6 bases. V gave up 5 bases and J gave up 2 bases, with 15 bases separating them. Germline V gives CDR1 SGHAT, CDR2 FQNNGV. The CDR3 consists of 15 residues. CDR3 amino acids: CASSTHGTPQETQYF. DNA for the CDR3: TGTGCCAGCAGCACTCACGGGACACCTCAAGAGACCCAGTACTTC.

Here the CDR3 DNA reads TGCGCCAGCACTCGTAACGGGGGAGAGAGGACAGATACGCAGTATTTT. This gives the protein CASTRNGGERTDTQYF. This chain joins TRBV4-1 and TRBJ2-3; maybe TRBD2 (6 bases). The CDR3 sequence is 16 residues long. From germline, CDR1 is MGHRA and CDR2 YSYEKL. The germline V and J ends were trimmed by 7 bases and 3 bases, with 20 bases remaining between them.

The CDR3 nucleotides are TGTGCCAGCAGTTTACTACCGGGACAGGCGTTACCTTACGAGCAGTACTTC. This sequence encodes CASSLLPGQALPYEQYF. V usage is TRBV28 and J usage is TRBJ2-7, with TRBD1 matching over 8 bases. With V trimmed by 2 bases and J by 4 bases, 13 bases remained unmatched. The CDR3 spans 17 residues. Germline loops: CDR1 MDHEN, CDR2 SYDVKM.

On this clone: Other DNA sequences in this sample translate to the same CDR3. This chain links TRBV7-2 with TRBJ2-3; possibly TRBD1 for D (6 bases). The CDR3 is made up of 14 amino acids. Germline V CDR1 and CDR2: SGHTA, FQGNSA. Trimming shortened V by 1 base and J by 3 bases, and 8 bases separated the two germline ends. The CDR3 loop is CASSLGGRTDTQYF. The DNA for the CDR3 is TGTGCCAGCAGCTTAGGGGGGCGAACAGATACGCAGTATTTT.

The chain combines TRBV6-5 with TRBJ2-2; D tentatively fits TRBD1 or TRBD2 (6 bases each). Germline values: CDR1 MNHEY, CDR2 SVGAGI. V lost 6 bases, J lost 4 bases, and 9 bases lay in between. The CDR3 sequence is 13 residues long. In nucleotides, the CDR3 is TGTGCCAGCAGCGGGGGCGGCACCGGGGAGCTGTTTTTT. It codes for CASSGGGTGELFF.

This chain connects TRBV7-2 to TRBJ1-1; D unresolved. There are 13 residues in the CDR3. The germline V gene encodes CDR1 SGHTA and CDR2 FQGNSA. With 1 base removed from V and 3 bases from J, the gap between germline ends came to 6 bases. The CDR3 nucleotides are TGTGCCAGCAGCTTAGGGGAGTACACTGAAGCTTTCTTT. Translated: CASSLGEYTEAFF.

The count of this clone is one. The rearrangement uses TRBV18 and TRBJ2-7, with 7 bases matching TRBD1. Trimming removed 2 bases from V and 2 bases from J; junction bases left unmatched: 3. This CDR3 is built from 14 residues. Germline V gene lookup returns CDR1 KGHSH and CDR2 LQKENI. The CDR3 DNA reads as TGTGCCAGCTCACCAAGGCAGGGGGCCTACGAGCAGTACTTC. This translates into CASSPRQGAYEQYF.

The chain combines TRBV30 with TRBJ1-5; D call uncertain. The CDR3 is 14 amino acids. CDR1 and CDR2 (germline): GTSNPN, SVGIG (reference sequence). Between the trimmed V and J ends, which lost 2 bases and 5 bases, there was a span of 13 bases. The CDR3, as DNA: TGTGCCTGGAGTCCCCCGGACGTTTATCAGCCCCAGCATTTT. Its protein is CAWSPPDVYQPQHF. Using reference TRBV30 and TRBJ1-5 for the parts outside the CDR3, the full variable domain is SQTIHQWPATLVQPVGSPLSLECTVEGTSNPNLYWYRQAAGRGLQLLFYSVGIGQISSEVPQNLSASRPQDRQFILSSKKLLLSDSGFYLCAWSPPDVYQPQHFGDGTRLSIL.

This clone was seen just once. Different DNA sequences within this sample yield the same CDR3. The J gene is TRBJ2-2, the V gene TRBV18; the match to TRBD1 covers 11 bases. The CDR3 length is 15 residues. The junction had 11 bases not matched to a gene; V was cut back by 6 bases and J by 11 bases. The germline gives CDR1 KGHSH, CDR2 LQKENI. CDR3 protein: CASSRGTGGVGELFF. The CDR3 DNA reads as TGTGCCAGCTCCCGAGGGACAGGGGGAGTCGGAGAGCTGTTTTTT.

The chain has TRBV15 and TRBJ1-1; no definite D call. Trimming left V 5 bases short and J 4 bases short, with 11 bases between. The germline gives CDR1 LNHNV, CDR2 YYDKDF (reference sequence). The CDR3 is 13 amino acids. The CDR3 is CATSVAAGTEAFF. The CDR3 bases are TGTGCCACCAGCGTTGCCGCGGGCACTGAAGCTTTCTTT.